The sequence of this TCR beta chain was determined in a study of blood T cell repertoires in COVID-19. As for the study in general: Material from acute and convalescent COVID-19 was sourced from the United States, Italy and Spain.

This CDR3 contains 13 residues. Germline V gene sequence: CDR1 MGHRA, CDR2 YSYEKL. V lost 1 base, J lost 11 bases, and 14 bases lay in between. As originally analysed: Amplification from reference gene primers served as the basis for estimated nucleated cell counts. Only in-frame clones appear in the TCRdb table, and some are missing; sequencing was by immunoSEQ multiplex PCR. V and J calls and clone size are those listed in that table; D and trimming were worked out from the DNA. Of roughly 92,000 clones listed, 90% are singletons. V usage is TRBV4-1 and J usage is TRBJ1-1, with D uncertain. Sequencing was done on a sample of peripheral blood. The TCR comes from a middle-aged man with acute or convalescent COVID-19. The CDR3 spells CASSQGGDEAAFF. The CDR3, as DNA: TGCGCCAGCAGCCAAGGAGGCGATGAAGCGGCTTTCTTT.